Listed here is a single TCR beta chain. Its cognate antigen is unknown. Germline lookup yields CDR1 SEHNR and CDR2 FQNEAQ (reference sequence). Trimming removed 4 bases from V and 2 bases from J; junction bases left unmatched: 8. This CDR3 is built from 16 residues. The sample belongs to a study of T cell repertoires in cytomegalovirus infection. Across the whole study: Indicated by public TCR beta signatures were CMV infection and matching HLA type.

Study outcomes and limitations: Cumulative frequency of public TCR beta families picked out carriers of CMV plus the relevant HLA. Dominant in the ex vivo response were TCR beta clonotypes restricted by HLA-C and specific for CMV.

Via MiXCR, TCRdb re-called the reads, giving one row per CDR3 protein. The top ten clones hold 2.8% of a sample with more than 650,000 distinct CDR3 sequences, 35% of them seen once. This TCR was sampled from a human donor in good health (CMV status not recorded). Some clones in this sample may be carry-over from other donors' samples. The chain uses TRBV7-9 and TRBJ1-3, with 7 bases that match TRBD1. Sample: PBMCs. The CDR3 spells CASSSFLGTAGNTIYF. The CDR3 DNA reads as TGTGCCAGCAGCTCTTTCCTCGGGACAGCTGGAAACACCATATATTTT.